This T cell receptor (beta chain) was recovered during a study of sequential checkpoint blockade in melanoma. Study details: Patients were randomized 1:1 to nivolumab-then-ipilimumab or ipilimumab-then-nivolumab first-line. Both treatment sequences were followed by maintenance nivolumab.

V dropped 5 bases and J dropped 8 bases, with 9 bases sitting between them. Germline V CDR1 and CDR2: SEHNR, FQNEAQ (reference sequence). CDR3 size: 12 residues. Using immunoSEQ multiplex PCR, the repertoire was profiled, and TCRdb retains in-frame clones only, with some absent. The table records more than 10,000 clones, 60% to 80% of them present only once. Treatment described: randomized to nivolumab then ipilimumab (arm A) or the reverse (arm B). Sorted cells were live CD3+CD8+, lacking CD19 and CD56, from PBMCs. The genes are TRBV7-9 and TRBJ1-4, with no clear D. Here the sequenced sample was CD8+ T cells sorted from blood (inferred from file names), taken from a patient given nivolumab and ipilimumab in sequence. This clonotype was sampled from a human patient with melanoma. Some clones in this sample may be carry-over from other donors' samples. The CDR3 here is CASSLRGEKLFF. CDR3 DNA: TGTGCCAGCAGCCTCAGAGGGGAAAAACTGTTTTTT.